One sample yielded the 31 T cell receptor beta chains listed below, sequenced in a study of blood T cells in healthy people across ages (dated by TCRdb to the mid-2010s). Receptor amplification or capture employed 5' RACE. TCRdb names Illumina HiSeq 2500 as the instrument used. A second roughly 7 to 11 cycle PCR used a sample-barcoded 5' primer and a J-beta primer mix. TCRdb took the public reads, trimmed them with fastp at Q25, ran MiXCR for clone calling and kept in-frame beta chains. Entries that share a CDR3 protein sequence are merged under the most common genes and DNA. The sample data list some 860,000 distinct CDR3 sequences, and around three fifths of these were observed just once. Clones ranked in the top ten supply around 24% of the sample. The sequenced sample consisted of blood. These receptors all come from a man in his forties or fifties in good health.

The chain joins TRBV6-5 to TRBJ2-3, with TRBD1 matching 8 bases. This CDR3 is built from 16 residues. Trimming cost V 6 bases and J 2 bases; bases outside gene matches: 10. The V gene's germline CDR1 is MNHEY and CDR2 SVGAGI. CDR3 sequence: CASRGSGTGPTDTQYF. The CDR3 DNA sequence: TGTGCCAGCAGGGGGTCCGGGACAGGCCCCACAGATACGCAGTATTTT.

This clonotype was seen a few times. The gene calls are TRBV6-5 and TRBJ2-5; D is possibly TRBD1 (5 bases). The V gene's germline CDR1 is MNHEY and CDR2 SVGAGI. CDR3 length: 14 amino acids. Trimming pared 2 bases from V and 2 bases from J, leaving 9 bases between. In DNA, the CDR3 is TGTGCCAGCAGTTACGGCAGGGAACAAGAGACCCAGTACTTC. Protein product: CASSYGREQETQYF.

This clonotype appeared a single time. This sequence joins TRBV13 and TRBJ2-2, with D hard to call. Germline CDR1 PRHDT, CDR2 FYEKMQ (reference sequence). The CDR3 has 17 residues. With 1 base removed from V and 6 bases from J, the gap between germline ends came to 18 bases. CDR3 nucleotide sequence: TGTGCCAGCAGCTTAGCCATCCGTAGAATAGTGGCCGGGGAGCTGTTTTTT. Its translation is CASSLAIRRIVAGELFF. The whole variable domain, filled in from reference TRBV13 and TRBJ2-2, reads AAGVIQSPRHLIKEKRETATLKCYPIPRHDTVYWYQQGPGQDPQFLISFYEKMQSDKGSIPDRFSAQQFSDYHSELNMSSLELGDSALYFCASSLAIRRIVAGELFFGEGSRLTVL.

The rearrangement uses TRBV9 and TRBJ1-1; D gene uncertain. Between the trimmed V and J ends, which lost 0 bases and 1 base, there was a span of 10 bases. CDR3 length: 15 residues. Germline values: CDR1 SGDLS, CDR2 YYNGEE. CDR3 sequence (DNA): TGTGCCAGCAGCGTAGGAACCAGAGAGAACACTGAAGCTTTCTTT. Encoded protein: CASSVGTRENTEAFF.

A few counts support this clonotype. The chain is built from TRBV6-1 and TRBJ1-1, with 9 positions matching TRBD1. The CDR3 is 17 amino acids. Per the germline V gene, CDR1 is MNHNS and CDR2 is SASEGT. J lost 4 bases, V lost 4 bases, and 13 bases had no gene match. The CDR3 region has the DNA TGTGCCAGCAGTGGGCACAGGGCTAACAGGGGGCTCACTGAAGCTTTCTTT. It encodes CASSGHRANRGLTEAFF.

The chain couples TRBV5-6 to TRBJ2-4, with 8 bases identical to TRBD2. This CDR3 has 15 residues. CDR1 and CDR2 from the germline V gene are SGHDT and YYEEEE. V lost 4 bases and J lost 6; bases outside the gene matches: 9. Written as DNA, the CDR3 is TGTGCCAGCAGCCCCGGGACTAGTGGGACAAACATTCAGTACTTC. Its protein is CASSPGTSGTNIQYF.

This clonotype is a singleton in its sample. This sequence may be a read error, since a much larger clone differs from it by one base. In nucleotides, the CDR3 is TGTGCCATCAGTGAGTCCCAGGCTCGTAGCGCCAATGGCTACACCTTC. The encoded protein is CAISESQARSANGYTF. The chain couples TRBV10-3 to TRBJ1-2, with D unclear. Looked up from germline, CDR1 is ENHRY and CDR2 is SYGVKD. The CDR3 has 16 amino acids. Trimming took off 0 bases at V and 6 bases at J, with 17 bases between the two ends.

This clonotype was seen a single time. The V gene is TRBV5-1, the J gene TRBJ1-4; the D gene is possibly TRBD1 (6 bases). The CDR3 spans 14 residues. CDR1 and CDR2 (germline): SGHRS, YFSETQ. V was cut by 4 bases and J by 7 bases, with 14 bases left in between. In DNA form, the CDR3 reads TGCGCCAGCAGCCTAGGGGGGAGAGGTGAAAAACTGTTTTTT. Protein product: CASSLGGRGEKLFF. The full variable domain, completed using reference TRBV5-1 and TRBJ1-4, is KAGVTQTPRYLIKTRGQQVTLSCSPISGHRSVSWYQQTPGQGLQFLFEYFSETQRNKGNFPGRFSGRQFSNSRSEMNVSTLELGDSALYLCASSLGGRGEKLFFGSGTQLSVL.

A single count supports this clonotype. The CDR3 loop reads CASGTTESSYNEQFF. For the CDR3, the DNA is TGTGCCAGCGGCACAACAGAGAGCTCCTACAATGAGCAGTTCTTC. The chain employs TRBV28 and TRBJ2-1, with D unclear. The germline gives CDR1 MDHEN, CDR2 SYDVKM. Trimming removed 8 bases from V and 0 bases from J, with 14 bases in between. The length of the CDR3 is 15 residues.

The J gene is TRBJ2-1, the V gene TRBV14, with a tentative D call TRBD2 (6 bases). Germline-derived CDR1 and CDR2 are SGHDN and FVKESK. Trimming shortened V by 1 base and J by 2 bases, and 27 bases separated the two germline ends. The length of the CDR3 is 21 residues. The chain's CDR3 is CASSQVLVREDTRTTYNEQFF. The DNA for the CDR3 is TGTGCCAGCAGCCAAGTATTGGTGAGGGAGGACACCCGTACAACCTACAATGAGCAGTTCTTC.

As regards this clonotype: Its ends do not fully match the called genes, so a read error is possible. This chain uses TRBV11-2 with TRBJ2-5; 10 nucleotides align to TRBD2. The CDR3 runs 18 residues. The germline V gene has CDR1 SGHAT and CDR2 FQNNGV. CDR3 loop: CASSLVPPERGGRNEQYF. The CDR3 region has the DNA TGTGCCAGTAGCTTAGTTCCTCCAGAGCGGGGGGGGAGGAATGAGCAGTACTTC.

The rearrangement uses TRBV3-1 and TRBJ1-6; D perhaps matches TRBD1 (6 bases). The CDR3 is 16 amino acids. From germline, CDR1 is LGHDT and CDR2 YNNKEL (reference sequence). V was shortened by 3 bases and J by 8 bases, with 17 bases between the two germline ends. CDR3 region: CASSHLQGAGDSPLHF. CDR3 sequence (DNA): TGTGCCAGCAGCCATCTACAGGGAGCAGGCGATTCACCCCTCCACTTT. Variable domain in full (rest from reference TRBV3-1 and TRBJ1-6): DTAVSQTPKYLVTQMGNDKSIKCEQNLGHDTMYWYKQDSKKFLKIMFSYNNKELIINETVPNRFSPKSPDKAHLNLHINSLELGDSAVYFCASSHLQGAGDSPLHFGNGTRLTVT.

The J gene is TRBJ1-4, the V gene TRBV7-9; D not certain. The CDR3 consists of 15 residues. Looked up from germline, CDR1 is SEHNR and CDR2 is FQNEAQ (reference sequence). V lost 6 bases to trimming and J lost 0 bases, with 11 bases between them. In nucleotides, the CDR3 is TGTGCCAGCAGACCTCGGACGGCAACTAATGAAAAACTGTTTTTT. Protein sequence: CASRPRTATNEKLFF.

Worth noting for this clonotype: One end of the junction varies from germline; a read error may be responsible. This sequence joins TRBV5-1 and TRBJ2-3; 7 bases are shared with TRBD2. Germline values: CDR1 SGHRS, CDR2 YFSETQ. This CDR3 has 16 amino acids. CDR3 nucleotides: TGCGCCAGCAACTTGGAGGTGGCGGGGGACACAGATACGCAGTATTTT. It codes for CASNLEVAGDTDTQYF. Full variable domain (outside the CDR3, taken from reference TRBV5-1 and TRBJ2-3): KAGVTQTPRYLIKTRGQQVTLSCSPISGHRSVSWYQQTPGQGLQFLFEYFSETQRNKGNFPGRFSGRQFSNSRSEMNVSTLELGDSALYLCASNLEVAGDTDTQYFGPGTRLTVL.

This sequence joins TRBV18 and TRBJ2-2; D perhaps matches TRBD2 (5 bases). The CDR3 has 14 amino acids. The germline gives CDR1 KGHSH, CDR2 LQKENI. Trimming shortened V by 4 bases and J by 10 bases, and 16 bases separated the two germline ends. In nucleotides, the CDR3 is TGTGCCAGCTCACGGGGAGCCACACGCGAGGAGCTGTTTTTT. This codes for CASSRGATREELFF.

The chain joins TRBV7-2 to TRBJ2-4; D possibly corresponds to TRBD2 (7 bases). The germline V and J ends were trimmed by 1 base and 9 bases, with 13 bases remaining between them. CDR1 is SGHTA and CDR2 is FQGNSA in the germline V gene. This CDR3 is built from 14 residues. In nucleotides, the CDR3 is TGTGCCAGCAGCTTAGTGGCAGGGGAGGGCATTCAGTACTTC. This codes for CASSLVAGEGIQYF.

This chain joins TRBV2 and TRBJ2-4, with a tentative D call TRBD1 (6 bases). The J call may be mistaken, given a closer DNA end match to TRBJ2-7. Germline loops: CDR1 SNHLY, CDR2 FYNNEI. The CDR3 is made up of 12 amino acids. CDR3 nucleotide sequence: TGTGCCAGCAACGCACAGGGCTACGAGCAGTACTTC. This codes for CASNAQGYEQYF.

The V call is TRBV5-1, the J call TRBJ2-6, with TRBD2 matching 10 bases. V gave up 4 bases and J gave up 2 bases; unmatched junction bases: 6. The CDR3 contains 17 residues. CDR1 and CDR2 (germline): SGHRS, YFSETQ. The CDR3 sequence: CASSLILAGAGANVLTF. DNA of the CDR3: TGCGCCAGCAGCCTTATCCTAGCGGGAGCTGGGGCCAACGTCCTGACTTTC.

The chain is built from TRBV24-1 and TRBJ2-1; weak D call: TRBD2 (5 bases). The J call may be wrong; the DNA end is better matched by TRBJ2-7. Germline CDR1 KGHDR, CDR2 SFDVKD. This CDR3 region has 15 residues. The CDR3 sequence is CATSGEERVYNEQYF. DNA for the CDR3: TGTGCCACCAGTGGGGAAGAGAGGGTCTACAATGAGCAGTACTTC.

The rearrangement uses TRBV5-1 and TRBJ2-5; possibly TRBD2 for D (6 bases). The CDR3 is 16 residues long. The germline V and J ends were trimmed by 2 bases and 2 bases, with 16 bases remaining between them. Germline assignment: CDR1 SGHRS and CDR2 YFSETQ. Here the CDR3 reads CASSFGSGGYQETQYF. As DNA, the CDR3 is TGCGCCAGCAGCTTCGGGTCCGGGGGTTATCAAGAGACCCAGTACTTC.

This sequence joins TRBV27 and TRBJ1-4; D might be TRBD1 (6 bases). The CDR3 covers 14 residues. Germline loops: CDR1 MNHEY, CDR2 SMNVEV (reference sequence). With 4 bases removed from V and 8 bases from J, the gap between germline ends came to 14 bases. CDR3 sequence: CASSSGTFGEKLFF. CDR3 bases: TGTGCCAGCAGTTCAGGGACATTCGGCGAAAAACTGTTTTTT.

In its sample, this clonotype was seen a few times. V is TRBV2 and J is TRBJ2-7, with D perhaps matching TRBD2 (6 bases). Germline V gene sequence: CDR1 SNHLY, CDR2 FYNNEI. The V and J ends lost 6 bases and 3 bases respectively, with 6 bases between them. The CDR3 contains 11 residues. CDR3 loop: CASRGLYEQYF. CDR3 DNA: TGTGCCAGCAGGGGACTCTACGAGCAGTACTTC. Filled out from reference TRBV2 and TRBJ2-7, the complete variable domain reads EPEVTQTPSHQVTQMGQEVILRCVPISNHLYFYWYRQILGQKVEFLVSFYNNEISEKSEIFDDQFSVERPDGSNFTLKIRSTKLEDSAMYFCASRGLYEQYFGPGTRLTVT.

This chain joins TRBV27 and TRBJ1-1; D is possibly TRBD1 (6 bases). V was pared by 6 bases and J by 3 bases, with 17 bases between. The germline gives CDR1 MNHEY, CDR2 SMNVEV (reference sequence). The CDR3 is made up of 15 amino acids. CDR3 sequence: CASSLGGARDTEAFF. CDR3 sequence (DNA): TGTGCCAGCAGCTTAGGGGGGGCGCGGGACACTGAAGCTTTCTTT.

This clonotype has more than one count but fewer than ten. The rearrangement joins TRBV25-1 to TRBJ1-2, with D hard to call. The CDR3 has 13 amino acids. The V and J ends lost 2 bases and 7 bases respectively, with 11 bases between them. Germline lookup yields CDR1 MGHDK and CDR2 SYGVNS. The CDR3 DNA is TGTGCCAGCAGTGAAGGTCTTACAACTGGCTACACCTTC. Its protein is CASSEGLTTGYTF.

The V and J genes are TRBV24-1 and TRBJ2-1; 8 bases agree with TRBD2. Losses at the gene ends were 1 base for V and 6 bases for J; bases not matched to a gene: 7. CDR1 KGHDR and CDR2 SFDVKD come from the germline V gene. The length of the CDR3 is 16 residues. In DNA, the CDR3 is TGTGCCACCAGTGATTTAACCGGGGGGGCACGCAATGAGCAGTTCTTC. It is translated as CATSDLTGGARNEQFF.

V is TRBV10-3 and J is TRBJ2-5; 12 bases are a match to TRBD2. The J call could be wrong; TRBJ2-7 is a better fit for the DNA end. Germline CDR1 is ENHRY and CDR2 is SYGVKD. The CDR3 consists of 16 residues. CDR3 bases: TGTGCCATCAGTGCGGCTAGCGGGGGGGATAGTTGCGAGCAGTACTTC. Encoded protein: CAISAASGGDSCEQYF.

A remark on this clonotype: A single base separates this from a much larger clone, so it may be a read error. This CDR3 fails to terminate in the conserved phenylalanine or tryptophan, so it likely reflects a read error. This chain uses TRBV12-3 or TRBV12-4 with TRBJ2-5; TRBD1 matches 8 bases. V lost 6 bases and J lost 5; bases outside the gene matches: 5. The CDR3 loop spans 13 amino acids. CDR3 protein: CASSTDRGETQYS. The CDR3 coding sequence is TGTGCCAGCAGCACCGACAGGGGCGAGACCCAGTACTCC.

J is TRBJ2-7 and V is TRBV6-2 or TRBV6-3, with TRBD1 identical over 8 bases. The CDR3 loop spans 15 amino acids. Germline V CDR1 and CDR2: MNHEY, SVGEGT. Losses at the gene ends were 0 bases for V and 3 bases for J; bases not matched to a gene: 4. CDR3 sequence reads: CASSYSAGGYYEQYF. In nucleotides, the CDR3 is TGTGCCAGCAGTTACTCGGCAGGGGGCTACTACGAGCAGTACTTC.

This clonotype was seen more than once but under ten times. The CDR3 here is CASSSPGRTGYEQYF. The CDR3 DNA sequence: TGTGCCAGCAGTTCCCCCGGGCGGACCGGGTACGAGCAGTACTTC. The chain employs TRBV27 and TRBJ2-7, with D unclear. CDR1 and CDR2 (germline): MNHEY, SMNVEV (reference sequence). CDR3 length: 15 residues. V gave up 4 bases and J gave up 4 bases, with 17 bases separating them.

The chain employs TRBV28 and TRBJ1-4; D not resolved. CDR3 length: 13 residues. Trimming stripped 7 bases from V and 2 bases from J, with 8 bases between. In germline, CDR1 is MDHEN, CDR2 SYDVKM. Written as DNA, the CDR3 is TGTGCCAGCATACGGGGTACTAATGAAAAACTGTTTTTT. Translating it yields CASIRGTNEKLFF.

The J gene is TRBJ1-4, the V gene TRBV3-1; D perhaps matches TRBD1 (6 bases). V was pared by 4 bases and J by 5 bases, with 11 bases between. This CDR3 has 14 amino acids. Per the germline V gene, CDR1 is LGHDT and CDR2 is YNNKEL (reference sequence). In DNA, the CDR3 is TGTGCCAGCAGCCTGAGGGGGAACAATGAAAAACTGTTTTTT. Residues: CASSLRGNNEKLFF.